Presented here are 30 T cell receptor beta chains from one specimen sequenced in a study of OX40 agonist ivuxolimab in advanced cancers. Assay: immunoSEQ multiplex PCR; the TCRdb copy retains only in-frame clones and omits some. The sample shows roughly 110,000 clones, 75% to 95% of them seen only once. Sequenced material: CD4+ or CD8+ T cells sorted from blood, taken in a trial of the OX40 agonist ivuxolimab. All receptors come from an adult with an advanced solid tumor such as melanoma, head and neck, liver or kidney cancer.

This clone appeared once. The chain employs TRBV6-5 and TRBJ2-7; the D is unclear. The V end was cut by 10 bases, the J end by 4 bases, with 17 bases between. Germline CDR1 MNHEY, CDR2 SVGAGI. This CDR3 is built from 13 residues. The CDR3: CATHTVVPYEQYF. DNA for the CDR3: TGTGCCACCCATACAGTGGTTCCTTACGAGCAGTACTTC.

The J gene is TRBJ2-1, the V gene TRBV6-1; no reliable D call. CDR3 size: 11 residues. Trimming took off 7 bases at V and 11 bases at J, with 12 bases between the two ends. Per germline, CDR1 MNHNS and CDR2 SASEGT. CDR3 sequence: CASKTTPQQFF. The CDR3 nucleotides are TGTGCCAGCAAAACTACCCCCCAGCAGTTCTTC.

The chain links TRBV5-1 to TRBJ1-4; D is unclear. Germline CDR1 SGHRS, CDR2 YFSETQ. The CDR3 covers 14 residues. V lost 0 bases to trimming and J lost 3 bases, with 6 bases between them. The CDR3 sequence is CASSLEQPNEKLFF. CDR3 in DNA: TGCGCCAGCAGCTTGGAACAGCCTAATGAAAAACTGTTTTTT.

The CDR3 is CASSSRSSYNEQFF. CDR3 nucleotide sequence: TGTGCCAGCAGCTCCAGGAGCTCCTACAATGAGCAGTTCTTC. The rearrangement uses TRBV7-3 and TRBJ2-1, with D unresolved. Germline-derived CDR1 and CDR2 are SGHTA and FQGTGA. V lost 4 bases to trimming and J lost 0 bases, with 7 bases between them. CDR3 length: 14 residues.

The rearrangement joins TRBV28 to TRBJ1-1, with a tentative D call TRBD1 (5 bases). The CDR3 has 14 amino acids. Deletions cut 2 bases from V and 2 bases from J, with 9 bases between. CDR1 and CDR2 from the germline V gene are MDHEN and SYDVKM. The CDR3 DNA is TGTGCCAGCAGTTTAGCATGGACAAACACTGAAGCTTTCTTT. Protein: CASSLAWTNTEAFF.

The chain uses TRBV6-6 and TRBJ2-5; TRBD2 agrees at 10 bases. The closer fit of TRBJ2-7 to the DNA end suggests the J call may be wrong. Germline V lookup: CDR1 MNHNY, CDR2 SVGAGI (reference sequence). The CDR3 has 15 residues. CDR3 coding DNA: TGTGCCAGCAGTTACAAGCGGGAGGGCCAGAACGAGCAGTACTTC. This sequence encodes CASSYKREGQNEQYF.

The rearrangement joins TRBV25-1 to TRBJ2-1; D not resolved. V was trimmed by 3 bases and J by 9 bases, leaving 15 bases between them. The CDR3 contains 14 residues. Germline assignment: CDR1 MGHDK and CDR2 SYGVNS. The CDR3 DNA reads as TGTGCCAGCAGTGACCTCACAGATTCTAGTGAGCAGTTCTTC. It encodes CASSDLTDSSEQFF.

This sequence joins TRBV19 and TRBJ1-4; D call uncertain. The CDR3 contains 16 residues. The germline V gene encodes CDR1 LNHDA and CDR2 SQIVND (reference sequence). The V end lost 7 bases, the J end lost 8 bases, and 23 bases lay between the germline ends. In nucleotides, the CDR3 is TGTGCCAGTACCCCACGGATGGGTGGGATATTGGAAAAACTGTTTTTT. It specifies CASTPRMGGILEKLFF.

CDR3 nucleotides: TGCGCCAGCAGCATCAGGGAGGCCACTGAAGCTTTCTTT. This sequence encodes CASSIREATEAFF. The chain joins TRBV5-1 to TRBJ1-1, with D possibly TRBD1 on 5 matching bases. Germline V gene sequence: CDR1 SGHRS, CDR2 YFSETQ. With 4 bases removed from V and 4 bases from J, the gap between germline ends came to 11 bases. This CDR3 has 13 residues.

This chain links TRBV10-1 with TRBJ2-5; TRBD1 matches 7 bases. J was trimmed by 1 base and V by 5 bases; bases with no gene match: 1. Germline V lookup: CDR1 WNHNN, CDR2 SYGVQD (reference sequence). This CDR3 contains 13 residues. CDR3 sequence reads: CASSPGGQETQYF. CDR3 nucleotides: TGCGCCAGCAGTCCAGGGGGCCAAGAGACCCAGTACTTC.

The chain combines TRBV5-5 with TRBJ1-1; D uncertain. The CDR3 extends over 14 amino acids. Germline V gene lookup returns CDR1 SGHKS and CDR2 YYEKEE (reference sequence). Trimming stripped 2 bases from V and 0 bases from J, with 8 bases between. CDR3 loop: CASSFQAMNTEAFF. The CDR3 nucleotides read TGTGCCAGCAGCTTTCAGGCCATGAACACTGAAGCTTTCTTT.

To note about this clone: One end of the junction does not line up with germline, which may come from a read error. V usage is TRBV6-6 and J usage is TRBJ1-3, with a weak D call TRBD1 (5 bases). CDR3 size: 14 residues. CDR1 is MNHNY and CDR2 is SVGAGI in the germline V gene (reference sequence). The CDR3 sequence: CTSRGRTSGNTIYF. CDR3 in DNA: TGTACCAGCCGGGGACGGACCTCTGGAAACACCATATATTTT.

This clone was found once. CDR3: CASTSNGGTGTYGYTF. The CDR3 DNA follows: TGCGCCAGCACCTCAAACGGGGGGACAGGGACTTACGGCTACACCTTC. This chain connects TRBV10-2 to TRBJ1-2; 9 bases agree with TRBD1. The germline CDR1 and CDR2 sequences are WSHSY and SAAADI. V was pared by 7 bases and J by 8 bases, with 17 bases of the junction left unmatched. The CDR3 runs to 16 residues.

The V gene is TRBV2, the J gene TRBJ1-5; TRBD1 matches 8 bases. This CDR3 comprises 14 residues. J gave up 3 bases and V 4 bases, and 2 bases lay outside the gene matches. Germline-derived CDR1 and CDR2 are SNHLY and FYNNEI. This CDR3 reads CASSGGQDNQPQHF. In DNA form, the CDR3 reads TGTGCCAGCAGTGGGGGACAGGACAATCAGCCCCAGCATTTT.

The chain couples TRBV7-9 to TRBJ1-4, with D maybe TRBD1 (5 bases). The CDR3 loop spans 15 amino acids. V lost 0 bases, J lost 7 bases, and 12 bases lay in between. Looked up from germline, CDR1 is SEHNR and CDR2 is FQNEAQ (reference sequence). CDR3 residues: CASSLAPGTGEKLFF. The DNA for the CDR3 is TGTGCCAGCAGCTTAGCGCCGGGGACTGGTGAAAAACTGTTTTTT. Filled out from reference TRBV7-9 and TRBJ1-4, the complete variable domain reads DTGVSQNPRHKITKRGQNVTFRCDPISEHNRLYWYRQTLGQGPEFLTYFQNEAQLEKSRLLSDRFSAERPKGSFSTLEIQRTEQGDSAMYLCASSLAPGTGEKLFFGSGTQLSVL.

The chain recombines TRBV5-4 with TRBJ2-7, with D perhaps assigned TRBD1 or TRBD2 (5 bases each). CDR3 length equals 13 residues. The germline V gene encodes CDR1 SGHNT and CDR2 YYREEE (reference sequence). V shed 6 bases and J shed 6 bases, with 16 bases lying between them. The DNA for the CDR3 is TGTGCCAGCACCCTGGACGGGACCGGCGAGCAGTACTTC. This sequence encodes CASTLDGTGEQYF.

The chain has TRBV28 and TRBJ2-7; 7 nucleotides agree with TRBD1. From germline, CDR1 is MDHEN and CDR2 SYDVKM. The length of the CDR3 is 15 residues. The V gene end was trimmed by 6 bases and the J gene end by 0 bases; junction bases not matched to a gene: 8. CDR3 loop: CASSPGGPSSYEQYF. The CDR3 nucleotides are TGTGCCAGCAGCCCAGGGGGTCCCAGCTCCTACGAGCAGTACTTC.

This rearrangement joins TRBV7-6 to TRBJ2-3, with 12 bases fitting TRBD2. This CDR3 comprises 18 residues. From germline, CDR1 is SGHVS and CDR2 FNYEAQ. V lost 4 bases, J lost 2 bases, and 10 bases stayed unmatched. CDR3 region: CASSSSPGTSGYTDTQYF. CDR3 nucleotides: TGTGCCAGCAGCTCGTCCCCTGGGACTAGCGGGTACACAGATACGCAGTATTTT.

The V and J genes are TRBV30 and TRBJ2-5; unclear D gene. The DNA end favors TRBJ2-7, so the J call may be wrong. Germline assignment: CDR1 GTSNPN and CDR2 SVGIG (reference sequence). CDR3 length: 13 amino acids. Here the CDR3 reads CAWTPGSGDEQYF. As DNA, the CDR3 is TGTGCCTGGACCCCGGGTAGTGGAGACGAGCAGTACTTC.

The chain carries TRBV5-1 and TRBJ2-2; D gene unclear. The CDR3 runs 16 residues. V lost 0 bases and J 4 bases, leaving 13 bases between the germline ends. From germline, CDR1 is SGHRS and CDR2 YFSETQ. CDR3 sequence reads: CASSLGSKPGTGELFF. The DNA for the CDR3 is TGCGCCAGCAGCTTGGGTAGCAAACCGGGCACCGGGGAGCTGTTTTTT.

DNA for the CDR3: TGTGCCAGGGGGGACAGGGGGAAAAACGGCAATCAGCCCCAGCATTTT. Translated: CARGDRGKNGNQPQHF. The chain recombines TRBV6-4 with TRBJ1-5; TRBD1 matches at 11 bases. The V gene end was trimmed by 9 bases and the J gene end by 2 bases; junction bases not matched to a gene: 9. Germline V gene lookup returns CDR1 MRHNA and CDR2 SNTAGT. The CDR3 consists of 16 residues.

This clone was seen a few times. The chain links TRBV7-8 to TRBJ2-7; 9 nucleotides agree with TRBD2. CDR1 is SGHVS and CDR2 is FQNEAQ in the germline V gene. The CDR3 is 15 residues long. V was clipped by 5 bases and J by 3 bases; unmatched bases: 8. CDR3 in amino acids: CASSPTAGGLYEQYF. CDR3 nucleotides: TGTGCCAGCAGCCCCACCGCGGGAGGGCTCTACGAGCAGTACTTC.

The V gene is TRBV7-2, the J gene TRBJ2-1, with TRBD2 matching over 8 bases. The CDR3 covers 16 residues. The germline V gene encodes CDR1 SGHTA and CDR2 FQGNSA. J gave up 8 bases and V 5 bases, and 14 bases lay outside the gene matches. The CDR3 coding sequence is TGTGCCAGCAGCCCGGGCGGGGGGTTAAGTATGGATGAGCAGTTCTTC. Its protein is CASSPGGGLSMDEQFF.

V and J are TRBV5-1 and TRBJ1-3; D may be TRBD1 (5 bases). The germline V and J ends were trimmed by 6 bases and 1 base, with 11 bases remaining between them. Germline-derived CDR1 and CDR2 are SGHRS and YFSETQ. CDR3 length: 14 amino acids. The CDR3 DNA reads TGCGCCAGCAAGCTCGGGACGTCTGGAAACACCATATATTTT. This gives the protein CASKLGTSGNTIYF. The entire variable domain, with the rest obtained from reference TRBV5-1 and TRBJ1-3, is as follows: KAGVTQTPRYLIKTRGQQVTLSCSPISGHRSVSWYQQTPGQGLQFLFEYFSETQRNKGNFPGRFSGRQFSNSRSEMNVSTLELGDSALYLCASKLGTSGNTIYFGEGSWLTVV.

This chain uses TRBV6-1 with TRBJ1-6, with a weak D call TRBD1 (5 bases). Germline values: CDR1 MNHNS, CDR2 SASEGT. The CDR3 runs to 12 residues. Between the trimmed V and J ends, which lost 6 bases and 14 bases, there was a span of 14 bases. The CDR3: CASRMGDLTLHF. CDR3 nucleotides: TGTGCCAGCAGAATGGGGGACTTGACCCTCCACTTT.

The V and J genes are TRBV4-2 and TRBJ2-3; the D gene is possibly TRBD1 (5 bases). The V gene lost 4 bases and the J gene lost 2 bases, with 19 bases spanning the gap. The CDR3 sequence is 17 residues long. The V gene's germline CDR1 is LGHNA and CDR2 YNFKEQ. The DNA of the CDR3 is TGTGCCAGCAGCCGTGCAACACAGGAACTTCACACAGATACGCAGTATTTT. This encodes CASSRATQELHTDTQYF.

The chain couples TRBV5-1 to TRBJ1-2; 9 bases map to TRBD1. The CDR3 runs 16 residues. The germline V gene has CDR1 SGHRS and CDR2 YFSETQ. The trim removed 2 bases at V and 5 bases at J, leaving 10 bases unmatched. CDR3 region: CASSLGGTGTGYGYTF. CDR3 coding DNA: TGCGCCAGCAGCTTAGGAGGGACAGGGACGGGGTATGGCTACACCTTC.

The sample holds one count of this clone. The chain employs TRBV7-6 and TRBJ2-1; D may match TRBD1 or TRBD2 (7 bases each). The CDR3 spans 17 residues. Germline-derived CDR1 and CDR2 are SGHVS and FNYEAQ. V was shortened by 5 bases and J by 0 bases, with 17 bases between the two germline ends. CDR3: CASSPQGGSSSYNEQFF. The CDR3 DNA sequence: TGTGCCAGCAGCCCCCAGGGGGGGTCAAGCTCCTACAATGAGCAGTTCTTC. The variable domain in full, completed from reference TRBV7-6 and TRBJ2-1, reads GAGVSQSPRYKVTKRGQDVALRCDPISGHVSLYWYRQALGQGPEFLTYFNYEAQQDKSGLPNDRFSAERPEGSISTLTIQRTEQRDSAMYRCASSPQGGSSSYNEQFFGPGTRLTVL.

V and J are TRBV18 and TRBJ2-5, with 8 nucleotides matching TRBD1. Germline V gene lookup returns CDR1 KGHSH and CDR2 LQKENI. The CDR3 runs 15 residues. V lost 5 bases to trimming and J lost 4 bases; unmatched junction nucleotides: 9. This chain's CDR3 is CASSTRQGNGETQYF. CDR3 nucleotide sequence: TGTGCCAGCTCAACACGACAGGGGAATGGAGAGACCCAGTACTTC.

The chain uses TRBV10-2 and TRBJ2-7; a weak D match, TRBD2 (6 bases). Between the trimmed V and J ends, which lost 4 bases and 2 bases, there was a span of 12 bases. CDR1 and CDR2 (germline): WSHSY, SAAADI. The CDR3 consists of 14 residues. CDR3 protein: CASSVGGTTYEQYF. The CDR3 nucleotides are TGCGCCAGCAGTGTTGGAGGGACCACCTACGAGCAGTACTTC.